Following are 25 T cell receptor beta chains from one sample sequenced in a study of beta chain features in type 1 diabetes. The isolated RNA, all of it, was reverse transcribed, so expressed TCRB transcripts were what got sequenced. Assay used: immunoSEQ multiplex PCR; TCRdb lists only in-frame clones, some missing. In the table there are some 44,000 clones, roughly 49% of which are singletons. Sequenced sample: Tregs from blood. All receptors come from a woman younger than 30 in good health.

This chain links TRBV5-1 with TRBJ1-5; 8 bases are a match to TRBD1. Per germline, CDR1 SGHRS and CDR2 YFSETQ. V trimming: 0 bases; J trimming: 2 bases; junction bases outside the gene matches: 4. The CDR3 extends over 16 amino acids. DNA for the CDR3: TGCGCCAGCAGCTTGGGGACAGGGAACGGCAATCAGCCCCAGCATTTT. Protein sequence: CASSLGTGNGNQPQHF. Variable domain in full (rest from reference TRBV5-1 and TRBJ1-5): KAGVTQTPRYLIKTRGQQVTLSCSPISGHRSVSWYQQTPGQGLQFLFEYFSETQRNKGNFPGRFSGRQFSNSRSEMNVSTLELGDSALYLCASSLGTGNGNQPQHFGDGTRLSIL.

The table lists this clone with a few counts. Other DNA sequences in this sample translate to the same CDR3. This chain connects TRBV18 to TRBJ2-5; 9 bases match TRBD1. This CDR3 spans 14 amino acids. The V and J ends lost 0 bases and 7 bases, in that order; junction bases with no gene match: 3. Germline V gives CDR1 KGHSH, CDR2 LQKENI. CDR3 amino acids: CASSPPGQGGTQYF. CDR3 in DNA: TGTGCCAGCTCACCACCGGGACAGGGAGGGACCCAGTACTTC.

For this clone: The junction and the germline gene differ at one end; a read error may be behind it. This chain links TRBV7-9 with TRBJ2-7, with 8 bases matching TRBD2. CDR1 and CDR2 (germline): SEHNR, FQNEAQ (reference sequence). CDR3 length: 13 amino acids. The CDR3 here is CASSLAGRYEQYF. CDR3 DNA: TGTGCCAGCAGCCTAGCGGGCCGCTACGAGCAGTACTTC.

V usage is TRBV5-1 and J usage is TRBJ1-5; 10 positions agree with TRBD1. The V segment lost 0 bases and the J segment 2 bases; nucleotides outside the gene matches: 2. The germline CDR1 and CDR2 sequences are SGHRS and YFSETQ. The CDR3 has 16 residues. Here the CDR3 reads CASSLGQGAGNQPQHF. The CDR3 bases are TGCGCCAGCAGCTTGGGACAGGGGGCTGGCAATCAGCCCCAGCATTTT.

The chain carries TRBV10-3 and TRBJ2-7; 9 nucleotides line up with TRBD1. The CDR3 length is 14 residues. V lost 0 bases to trimming and J lost 5 bases; unmatched junction nucleotides: 2. Germline V gene lookup returns CDR1 ENHRY and CDR2 SYGVKD. The CDR3 is CAISESTGGNEQYF. CDR3 nucleotides: TGTGCCATCAGTGAGTCGACAGGGGGTAACGAGCAGTACTTC.

This chain connects TRBV5-1 to TRBJ2-7; 11 bases align to TRBD1. Trimming at V came to 0 bases and at J to 6 bases, leaving 5 bases not matched to a gene. CDR3 length: 15 residues. The germline V gene has CDR1 SGHRS and CDR2 YFSETQ. This CDR3 reads CASSLGDRGTVEQYF. The CDR3 coding sequence is TGCGCCAGCAGCTTGGGGGACAGGGGGACCGTCGAGCAGTACTTC.

This chain uses TRBV18 with TRBJ2-5; possible D gene TRBD2, 5 bases. CDR1 and CDR2 (germline): KGHSH, LQKENI. V was cut by 4 bases and J by 5 bases, with 20 bases left in between. The CDR3 sequence is 16 residues long. The CDR3 spells CASSRLSLVEWETQYF. Written as DNA, the CDR3 is TGTGCCAGCTCACGTCTATCACTAGTTGAGTGGGAGACCCAGTACTTC.

The V gene is TRBV28, the J gene TRBJ2-1; 7 positions match TRBD2. The V and J ends lost 7 bases and 2 bases, in that order; junction bases with no gene match: 5. The CDR3 loop spans 14 amino acids. Germline CDR1 and CDR2: MDHEN and SYDVKM. CDR3 loop: CASTLGGAYNEQFF. The DNA of the CDR3 is TGTGCCAGCACCCTGGGAGGGGCCTACAATGAGCAGTTCTTC.

With respect to this clone: The same CDR3 is also encoded by other DNA sequences in this sample. This sequence joins TRBV7-2 and TRBJ2-1, with 10 bases matching TRBD2. Germline CDR1 and CDR2: SGHTA and FQGNSA. V dropped 1 base and J dropped 4; count of bases not matched to a gene: 1. The CDR3 is 15 amino acids. Here the CDR3 reads CASSLGLAGYNEQFF. The DNA of the CDR3 is TGTGCCAGCAGCTTAGGACTAGCGGGTTACAATGAGCAGTTCTTC.

This clone came up a few times. The chain is built from TRBV2 and TRBJ1-5; 8 positions match TRBD1. The length of the CDR3 is 14 residues. Looked up from germline, CDR1 is SNHLY and CDR2 is FYNNEI. The V gene end was trimmed by 7 bases and the J gene end by 2 bases; junction bases not matched to a gene: 4. The chain's CDR3 is CASIMDRGNQPQHF. The CDR3 nucleotides are TGTGCCAGCATCATGGACAGGGGCAATCAGCCCCAGCATTTT.

V gene TRBV7-8 combines with J gene TRBJ1-5; D gene ambiguous. Germline CDR1 SGHVS, CDR2 FQNEAQ. CDR3 size: 13 residues. V dropped 1 base and J dropped 5 bases, with 6 bases sitting between them. The CDR3 loop is CASSLGRDQPQHF. DNA for the CDR3: TGTGCCAGCAGCTTAGGTCGCGATCAGCCCCAGCATTTT.

The chain employs TRBV9 and TRBJ2-1, with D possibly matching TRBD2 (6 bases). The germline CDR1 and CDR2 sequences are SGDLS and YYNGEE. The CDR3 spans 14 residues. Trimming stripped 0 bases from V and 6 bases from J, with 10 bases between. The CDR3, as DNA: TGTGCCAGCAGCGTAGACTTGGGGGGCAATGAGCAGTTCTTC. It is translated as CASSVDLGGNEQFF.

A few counts support this clone. This chain uses TRBV28 with TRBJ2-2; the match to TRBD2 covers 8 bases. Germline CDR1 and CDR2: MDHEN and SYDVKM. V trimming: 5 bases; J trimming: 1 base; junction bases outside the gene matches: 9. The CDR3 consists of 17 residues. For the CDR3, the DNA is TGTGCCAGCAGTCCCCATACTAGCGGAAGGAACACCGGGGAGCTGTTTTTT. Translation gives CASSPHTSGRNTGELFF. Together with reference TRBV28 and TRBJ2-2, the CDR3 gives the full variable domain: DVKVTQSSRYLVKRTGEKVFLECVQDMDHENMFWYRQDPGLGLRLIYFSYDVKMKEKGDIPEGYSVSREKKERFSLILESASTNQTSMYLCASSPHTSGRNTGELFFGEGSRLTVL.

This clone was seen only once. The chain is built from TRBV5-1 and TRBJ2-7; D unclear. The CDR3 sequence is 12 residues long. The V end was cut by 0 bases, the J end by 6 bases, with 7 bases between. Germline lookup yields CDR1 SGHRS and CDR2 YFSETQ. CDR3: CASSLDSGEQYF. The CDR3, as DNA: TGCGCCAGCAGCTTGGACAGTGGCGAGCAGTACTTC.

The rearrangement uses TRBV30 and TRBJ2-5; 7 bases are a match to TRBD2. The DNA end favors TRBJ2-7, so the J call may be wrong. CDR1 and CDR2 from the germline V gene are GTSNPN and SVGIG (reference sequence). The length of the CDR3 is 14 residues. Here the CDR3 DNA reads TGTGCCTGGAGACGGGGGGAGGCGTCCTACGAGCAGTACTTC. Its translation is CAWRRGEASYEQYF.

This clone was counted a few times. The J gene is TRBJ2-1, the V gene TRBV27; 11 nucleotides align to TRBD2. The CDR3 consists of 19 residues. The germline V gene has CDR1 MNHEY and CDR2 SMNVEV (reference sequence). V lost 2 bases and J lost 3; bases outside the gene matches: 12. CDR3 residues: CASSLRSPLAGGVYNEQFF. In DNA, the CDR3 is TGTGCCAGCAGTTTAAGGTCCCCGTTAGCGGGAGGGGTCTACAATGAGCAGTTCTTC.

The chain uses TRBV15 and TRBJ1-1; tentative D call: TRBD1 (5 bases). The V end was cut by 0 bases, the J end by 3 bases, with 8 bases between. Germline lookup yields CDR1 LNHNV and CDR2 YYDKDF (reference sequence). This CDR3 spans 14 amino acids. The CDR3 region is CATSRDSGYTEAFF. DNA for the CDR3: TGTGCCACCAGCAGAGATTCAGGGTACACTGAAGCTTTCTTT.

The rearrangement joins TRBV30 to TRBJ2-7, with a weak D call TRBD2 (6 bases). The CDR3 covers 12 residues. Germline V gene data show CDR1 as GTSNPN and CDR2 as SVGIG (reference sequence). The V end was cut by 3 bases, the J end by 7 bases, with 13 bases between. The CDR3 region has the DNA TGTGCCTGGAGGCGGGACGTGAGTGAGCAGTACTTC. Protein: CAWRRDVSEQYF.

The sample holds a few counts of this clone. The chain joins TRBV6-5 to TRBJ2-7; D is perhaps TRBD2 (6 bases). This CDR3 comprises 14 residues. The germline gives CDR1 MNHEY, CDR2 SVGAGI. The germline V and J ends were trimmed by 6 bases and 3 bases, with 15 bases remaining between them. CDR3 DNA: TGTGCCAGCAGATACCGGGACTTCGGCTACGAGCAGTACTTC. Protein sequence: CASRYRDFGYEQYF.

This chain links TRBV4-2 with TRBJ1-2, with TRBD1 identical over 8 bases. The CDR3 has 16 residues. With 4 bases clipped from V and 0 bases from J, the junction kept 7 bases outside the gene matches. The germline V gene encodes CDR1 LGHNA and CDR2 YNFKEQ. CDR3 nucleotide sequence: TGTGCCAGCAGCCCTTCCCGGACAGGGACTAACTATGGCTACACCTTC. It yields the protein CASSPSRTGTNYGYTF.

The V and J genes are TRBV9 and TRBJ2-3, with TRBD2 matching over 9 bases. Unmatched junction bases numbered 11, after V lost 0 bases and J lost 6 bases. In germline, CDR1 is SGDLS, CDR2 YYNGEE. This CDR3 has 17 residues. The CDR3, as DNA: TGTGCCAGCAGCGTAGGAAAGACTAGCGGCCCTCGCGATACGCAGTATTTT. This translates into CASSVGKTSGPRDTQYF.

This clone was picked up a small number of times. The rearrangement uses TRBV5-6 and TRBJ2-3, with D possibly TRBD2 on 6 matching bases. Trimming cost V 1 base and J 1 base, with 13 bases left between them. The CDR3 consists of 16 residues. The germline CDR1 and CDR2 sequences are SGHDT and YYEEEE. The DNA of the CDR3 is TGTGCCAGCAGCTTGTTATCGGGAGTAGGCACAGATACGCAGTATTTT. Translation gives CASSLLSGVGTDTQYF. The complete variable domain, with remaining parts taken from reference TRBV5-6 and TRBJ2-3, reads DAGVTQSPTHLIKTRGQQVTLRCSPKSGHDTVSWYQQALGQGPQFIFQYYEEEERQRGNFPDRFSGHQFPNYSSELNVNALLLGDSALYLCASSLLSGVGTDTQYFGPGTRLTVL.

The chain is built from TRBV6-1 and TRBJ2-3, with D possibly TRBD1 on 6 matching bases. Germline V gene lookup returns CDR1 MNHNS and CDR2 SASEGT. The CDR3 runs 14 residues. V gave up 4 bases and J gave up 1 base, with 9 bases separating them. CDR3 bases: TGTGCCAGCAGTGTGACAGGACGCACAGATACGCAGTATTTT. This translates into CASSVTGRTDTQYF.

V gene TRBV10-2 combines with J gene TRBJ2-1; D might be TRBD2 (5 bases). This CDR3 region has 14 residues. Trimming stripped 3 bases from V and 9 bases from J, with 15 bases between. Germline assignment: CDR1 WSHSY and CDR2 SAAADI. The CDR3 loop is CASSEAALLGEQFF. The DNA of the CDR3 is TGCGCCAGCAGTGAAGCGGCCCTCCTAGGTGAGCAGTTCTTC.

The rearrangement joins TRBV18 to TRBJ1-5; D gene ambiguous. Looked up from germline, CDR1 is KGHSH and CDR2 is LQKENI. V lost 3 bases, J lost 5 bases, and 11 bases lay in between. The CDR3 spans 14 residues. This chain's CDR3 is CASSPYNRDQPQHF. The CDR3 DNA follows: TGTGCCAGCTCACCTTACAATCGGGATCAGCCCCAGCATTTT. The variable domain in full, completed from reference TRBV18 and TRBJ1-5, reads NAGVMQNPRHLVRRRGQEARLRCSPMKGHSHVYWYRQLPEEGLKFMVYLQKENIIDESGMPKERFSAEFPKEGPSILRIQQVVRGDSAAYFCASSPYNRDQPQHFGDGTRLSIL.